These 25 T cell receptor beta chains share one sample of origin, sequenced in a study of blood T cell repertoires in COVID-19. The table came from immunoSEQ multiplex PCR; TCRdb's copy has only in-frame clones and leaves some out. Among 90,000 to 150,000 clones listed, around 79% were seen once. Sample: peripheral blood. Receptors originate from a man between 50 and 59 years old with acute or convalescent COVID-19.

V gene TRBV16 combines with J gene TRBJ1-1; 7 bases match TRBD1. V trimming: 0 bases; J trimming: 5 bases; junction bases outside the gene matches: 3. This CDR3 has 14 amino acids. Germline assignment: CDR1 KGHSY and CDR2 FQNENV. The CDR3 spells CASSQSRQGTEAFF. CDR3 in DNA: TGTGCCAGCAGCCAATCGAGACAGGGTACTGAAGCTTTCTTT.

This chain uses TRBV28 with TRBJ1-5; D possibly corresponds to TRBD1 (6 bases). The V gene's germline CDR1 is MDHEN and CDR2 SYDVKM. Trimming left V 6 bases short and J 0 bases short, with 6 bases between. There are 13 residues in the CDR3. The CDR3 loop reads CASRQGSNQPQHF. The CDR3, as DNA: TGTGCCAGCAGACAGGGTAGCAATCAGCCCCAGCATTTT.

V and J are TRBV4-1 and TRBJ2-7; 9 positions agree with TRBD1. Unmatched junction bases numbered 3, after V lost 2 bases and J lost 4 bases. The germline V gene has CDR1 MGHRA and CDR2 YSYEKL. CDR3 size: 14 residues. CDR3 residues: CASSQPGQGYEQYF. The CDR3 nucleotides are TGCGCCAGCAGCCAACCGGGACAGGGTTACGAGCAGTACTTC.

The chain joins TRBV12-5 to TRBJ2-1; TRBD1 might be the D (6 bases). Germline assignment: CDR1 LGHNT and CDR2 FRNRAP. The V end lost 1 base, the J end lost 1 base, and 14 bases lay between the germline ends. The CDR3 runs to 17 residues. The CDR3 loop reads CASGLGITGFSYNEQFF. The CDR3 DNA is TGTGCTAGTGGTTTGGGAATTACAGGGTTTTCCTACAATGAGCAGTTCTTC.

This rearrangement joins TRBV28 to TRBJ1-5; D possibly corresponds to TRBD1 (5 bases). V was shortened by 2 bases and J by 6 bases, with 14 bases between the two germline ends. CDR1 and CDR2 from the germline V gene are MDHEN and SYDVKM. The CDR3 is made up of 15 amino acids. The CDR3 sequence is CASSLGWGRGQPQHF. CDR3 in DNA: TGTGCCAGCAGTTTAGGGTGGGGAAGGGGTCAGCCCCAGCATTTT.

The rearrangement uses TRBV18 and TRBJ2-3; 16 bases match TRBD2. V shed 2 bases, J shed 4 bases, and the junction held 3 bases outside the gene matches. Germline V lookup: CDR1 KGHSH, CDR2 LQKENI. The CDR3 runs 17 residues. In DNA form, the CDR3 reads TGTGCCAGCTCACCAAAGGGGACTAGCGGGAGGGCAGATACGCAGTATTTT. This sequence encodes CASSPKGTSGRADTQYF.

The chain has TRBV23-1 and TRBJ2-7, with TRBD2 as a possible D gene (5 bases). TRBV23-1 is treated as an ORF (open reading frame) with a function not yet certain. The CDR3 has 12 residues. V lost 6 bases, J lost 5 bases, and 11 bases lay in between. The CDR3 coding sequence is TGCGCCAGCAGGCCCCGGGGAGACGAGCAGTACTTC. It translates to CASRPRGDEQYF.

The CDR3 DNA reads TGTGCCATCAGTGTCGAGGGCAGCTATGGCTACACCTTC. It is translated as CAISVEGSYGYTF. V gene TRBV10-3 combines with J gene TRBJ1-2; D not certain. V was clipped by 4 bases and J by 4 bases, with 10 bases between them. The germline gives CDR1 ENHRY, CDR2 SYGVKD. This CDR3 spans 13 amino acids.

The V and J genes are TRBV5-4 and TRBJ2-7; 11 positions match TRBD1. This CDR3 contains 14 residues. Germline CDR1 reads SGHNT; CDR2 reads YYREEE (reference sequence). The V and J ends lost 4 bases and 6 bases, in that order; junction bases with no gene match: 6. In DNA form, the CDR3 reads TGTGCCAGCAGCGACCGGGACAGGGGGTCCGAGCAGTACTTC. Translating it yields CASSDRDRGSEQYF.

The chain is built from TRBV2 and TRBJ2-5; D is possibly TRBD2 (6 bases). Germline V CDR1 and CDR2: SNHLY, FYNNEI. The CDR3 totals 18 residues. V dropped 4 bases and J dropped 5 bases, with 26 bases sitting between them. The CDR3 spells CASSALGTWSGLSETQYF. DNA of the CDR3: TGTGCCAGCAGTGCCCTAGGTACTTGGAGCGGGCTTTCGGAGACCCAGTACTTC.

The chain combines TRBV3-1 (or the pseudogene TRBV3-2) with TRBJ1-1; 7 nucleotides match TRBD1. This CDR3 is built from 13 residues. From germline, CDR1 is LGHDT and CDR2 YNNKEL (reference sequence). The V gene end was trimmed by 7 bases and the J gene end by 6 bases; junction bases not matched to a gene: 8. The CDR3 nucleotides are TGTGCCAGCAACTCCAGGGGGGTGGCTGAAGCTTTCTTT. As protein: CASNSRGVAEAFF.

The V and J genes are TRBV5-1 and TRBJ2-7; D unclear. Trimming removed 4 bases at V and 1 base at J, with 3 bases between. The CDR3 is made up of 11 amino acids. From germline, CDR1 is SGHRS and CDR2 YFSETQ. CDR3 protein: CASSPSYEQYF. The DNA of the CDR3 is TGCGCCAGCAGCCCGTCCTACGAGCAGTACTTC. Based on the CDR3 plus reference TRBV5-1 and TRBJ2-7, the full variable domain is KAGVTQTPRYLIKTRGQQVTLSCSPISGHRSVSWYQQTPGQGLQFLFEYFSETQRNKGNFPGRFSGRQFSNSRSEMNVSTLELGDSALYLCASSPSYEQYFGPGTRLTVT.

DNA for the CDR3: TGTGCCAGCAGCCTTAGTCCGGACACTGAAGCTTTCTTT. Protein product: CASSLSPDTEAFF. The chain uses TRBV5-4 and TRBJ1-1; D is unclear. CDR1 is SGHNT, CDR2 YYREEE, per germline (reference sequence). V was clipped by 4 bases and J by 3 bases, with 10 bases between them. There are 13 residues in the CDR3.

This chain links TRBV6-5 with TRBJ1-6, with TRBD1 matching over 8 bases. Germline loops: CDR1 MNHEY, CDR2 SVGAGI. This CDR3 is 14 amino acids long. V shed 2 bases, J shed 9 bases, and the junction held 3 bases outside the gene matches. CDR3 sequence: CASSYLDRGSPLHF. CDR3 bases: TGTGCCAGCAGTTACCTCGACAGGGGTTCACCCCTCCACTTT.

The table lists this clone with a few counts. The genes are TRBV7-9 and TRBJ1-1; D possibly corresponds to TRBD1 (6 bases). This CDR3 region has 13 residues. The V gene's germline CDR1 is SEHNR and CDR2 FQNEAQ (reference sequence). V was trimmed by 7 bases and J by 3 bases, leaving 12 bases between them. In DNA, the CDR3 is TGTGCCAGCAAACAGGGCTTCGACACTGAAGCTTTCTTT. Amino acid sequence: CASKQGFDTEAFF.

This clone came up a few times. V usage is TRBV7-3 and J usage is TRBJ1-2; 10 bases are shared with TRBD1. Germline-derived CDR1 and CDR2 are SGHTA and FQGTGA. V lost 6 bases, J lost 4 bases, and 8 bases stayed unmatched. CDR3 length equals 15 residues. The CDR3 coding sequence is TGTGCCAGCAGTATTACGGGACAGGGGAGCTATGGCTACACCTTC. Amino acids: CASSITGQGSYGYTF.

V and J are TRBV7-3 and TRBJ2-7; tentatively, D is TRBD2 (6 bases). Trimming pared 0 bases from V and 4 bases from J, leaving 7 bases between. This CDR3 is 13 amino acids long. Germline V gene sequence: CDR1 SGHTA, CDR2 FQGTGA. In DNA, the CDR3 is TGTGCCAGCAGCTTAACGGAGGGGTACGAGCAGTACTTC. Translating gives CASSLTEGYEQYF.

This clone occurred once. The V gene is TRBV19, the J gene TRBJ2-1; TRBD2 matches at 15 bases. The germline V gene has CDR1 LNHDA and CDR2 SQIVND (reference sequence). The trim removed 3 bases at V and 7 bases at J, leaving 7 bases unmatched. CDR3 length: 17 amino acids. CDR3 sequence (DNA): TGTGCCAGTAGTATGGTTGGACTAGCGGGAGGGTTGAATGAGCAGTTCTTC. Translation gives CASSMVGLAGGLNEQFF.

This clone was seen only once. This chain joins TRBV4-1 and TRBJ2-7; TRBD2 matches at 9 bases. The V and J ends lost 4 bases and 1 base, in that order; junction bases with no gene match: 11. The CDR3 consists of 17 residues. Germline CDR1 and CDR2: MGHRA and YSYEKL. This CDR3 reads CASSPFERGASSYEQYF. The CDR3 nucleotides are TGCGCCAGCAGCCCCTTCGAGCGGGGGGCCTCTTCCTACGAGCAGTACTTC.

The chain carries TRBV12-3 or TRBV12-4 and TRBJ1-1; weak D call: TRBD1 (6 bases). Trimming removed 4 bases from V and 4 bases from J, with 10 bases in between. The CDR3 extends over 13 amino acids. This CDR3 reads CASSSNRATEAFF. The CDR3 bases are TGTGCCAGCAGTTCTAACAGGGCCACTGAAGCTTTCTTT.

The CDR3 DNA is TGTGCCAGCAGTTACGCCGAAGGGGGAGACTATGGCTACACCTTC. Its translation is CASSYAEGGDYGYTF. The chain joins TRBV6-5 to TRBJ1-2; D is perhaps TRBD1 (6 bases). Per germline, CDR1 MNHEY and CDR2 SVGAGI. V was pared by 2 bases and J by 3 bases, with 13 bases between. This CDR3 contains 15 residues.

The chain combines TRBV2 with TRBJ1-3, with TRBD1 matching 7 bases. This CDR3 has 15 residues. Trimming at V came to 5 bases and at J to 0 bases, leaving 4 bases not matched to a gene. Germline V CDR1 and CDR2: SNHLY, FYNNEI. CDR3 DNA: TGTGCCAGCAGTCGAGGGGGCAGCTCTGGAAACACCATATATTTT. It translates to CASSRGGSSGNTIYF.

The DNA for the CDR3 is TGTGCCAGCAGTGAAGAGGGACTCTTGATCCCAGATACGCAGTATTTT. It is translated as CASSEEGLLIPDTQYF. The chain employs TRBV2 and TRBJ2-3, with D tentatively TRBD2 (6 bases). The germline gives CDR1 SNHLY, CDR2 FYNNEI. V lost 1 base and J lost 4, with 15 bases in between. The CDR3 is 16 amino acids.

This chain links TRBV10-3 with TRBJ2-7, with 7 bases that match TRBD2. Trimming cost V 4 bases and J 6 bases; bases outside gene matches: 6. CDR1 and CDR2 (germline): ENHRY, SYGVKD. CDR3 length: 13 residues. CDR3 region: CAISAVTGGEQYF. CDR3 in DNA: TGTGCCATCAGTGCCGTCACGGGGGGCGAGCAGTACTTC.

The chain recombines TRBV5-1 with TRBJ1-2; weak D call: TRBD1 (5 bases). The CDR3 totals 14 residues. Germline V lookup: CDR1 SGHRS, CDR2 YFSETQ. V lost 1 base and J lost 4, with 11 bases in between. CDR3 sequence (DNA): TGCGCCAGCAGCTTGAATCAGGGATCCTATGGCTACACCTTC. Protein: CASSLNQGSYGYTF.